This paragraph covers one TCR beta chain sequence. This clone was detected only once. This clone's antigen is unknown. It has no much larger one-base neighbor in the sample; base qualities were not kept. The record originates from a study of cytomegalovirus exposure and HLA in healthy donors (dated by TCRdb to the late 2010s). For the wider study: According to a later analysis, one platform produced both the roughly 120 validation repertoires and the 670 or so repertoires of the first cohort. The study aimed to test whether signatures of past pathogen exposure could be identified by cataloging public T cell receptors. Besides the first cohort of more than 650 subjects, a separate validation cohort made up of roughly 120 different subjects was used. To predict cytomegalovirus infection status, the study brought together high-throughput TCR immunosequencing, statistical association of individual TCRs with disease status, and machine learning.

The library was produced with the immunoSEQ multiplex PCR assay. The original pipeline was this. A statistical classification framework was built for diagnosing cytomegalovirus status from the catalog of TCR beta chain sequences. Drawn from immuneACCESS, this table holds only the in-frame rearrangements with V and J called that TCRdb kept. Clones are partly lost; checked studies trace under half to an unresolved V gene and leave the rest unexplained. V and J calls and clone size follow that table, whereas D and trimming were derived from the DNA. The sample table holds roughly 140,000 clones, of which 85% to 90% were seen once. The ten largest clonotypes hold 3% to 3.5% of the sample. From cysteine to phenylalanine, the CDR3 is 16 amino acids long. Of the read, only the CDR3 DNA is kept; its 48 bases are in frame from base 1. CDR1 and CDR2, per the germline V gene (reference sequence), are SEHNR and FQNEAQ. Germline trimming: 4 bases from V, 1 base from J; junction bases outside gene matches: 7.

The donors were included in the validation cohort of some 110 subjects, a group kept apart from the approximately 670-subject first cohort. The research as a whole found: Across donors, most TCR sequences were observed very rarely, whereas some public TCRs were present in many individuals. The study listed 170 or so TCR beta chains as associated with cytomegalovirus. A later analysis had no HLA typing for the validation cohort, so co-occurrence there was scored across all 110 or so repertoires. A later analysis found that TCRs clustered in the first cohort also tended to co-occur in the 120 validation repertoires, with roughly 95% of cluster scores above 0. Three of the identified cytomegalovirus-associated TCR beta chains were confirmed in vitro to be specific for cytomegalovirus antigens. The classifier was reported to diagnose cytomegalovirus status with high specificity and sensitivity in both the original cohort and the validation cohort. It was suggested by the authors that the approach could potentially be generalized to other disease states and immunological phenotypes.

Source material: PBMCs. This sequence uses TRBV7-9 and TRBJ1-2, and 9 bases in between align with TRBD1. The sequence derives from a woman between 18 and 29 years old in good health and CMV-seropositive. DNA sequence: TGTGCCAGCAGCTCCCATCGGGACAGGGTTAACTATGGCTACACCTTC. Its coded protein is CASSSHRDRVNYGYTF.